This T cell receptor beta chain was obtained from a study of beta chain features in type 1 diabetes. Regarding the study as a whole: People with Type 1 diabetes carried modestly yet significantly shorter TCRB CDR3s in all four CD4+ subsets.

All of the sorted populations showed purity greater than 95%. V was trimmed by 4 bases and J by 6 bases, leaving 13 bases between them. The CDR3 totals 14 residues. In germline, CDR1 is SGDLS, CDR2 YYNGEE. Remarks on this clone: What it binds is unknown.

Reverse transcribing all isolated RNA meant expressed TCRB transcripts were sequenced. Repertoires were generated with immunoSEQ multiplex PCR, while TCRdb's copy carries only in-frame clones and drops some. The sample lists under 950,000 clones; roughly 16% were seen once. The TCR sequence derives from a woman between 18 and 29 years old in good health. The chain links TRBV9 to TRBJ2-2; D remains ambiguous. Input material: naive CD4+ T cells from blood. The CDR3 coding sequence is TGTGCCAGCAGCTTAAGTATCTCGGCCGGGGAGCTGTTTTTT. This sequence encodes CASSLSISAGELFF.